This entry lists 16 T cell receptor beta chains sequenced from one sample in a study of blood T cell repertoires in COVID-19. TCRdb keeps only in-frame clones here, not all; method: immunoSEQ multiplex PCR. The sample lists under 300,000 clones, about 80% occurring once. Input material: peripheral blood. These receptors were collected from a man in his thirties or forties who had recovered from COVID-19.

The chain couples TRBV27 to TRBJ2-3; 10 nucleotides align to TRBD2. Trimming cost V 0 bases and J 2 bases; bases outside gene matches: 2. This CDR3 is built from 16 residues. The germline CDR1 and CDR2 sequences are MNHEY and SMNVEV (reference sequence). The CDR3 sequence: CASSLSTSGVTDTQYF. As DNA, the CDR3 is TGTGCCAGCAGTTTATCTACTAGCGGGGTCACAGATACGCAGTATTTT.

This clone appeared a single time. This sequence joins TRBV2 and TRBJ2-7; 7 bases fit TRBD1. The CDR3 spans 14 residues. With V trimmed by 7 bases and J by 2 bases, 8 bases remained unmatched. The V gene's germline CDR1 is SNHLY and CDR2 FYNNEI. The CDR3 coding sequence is TGTGCCAGCAATCGACAGGGAGTAACCTACGAGCAGTACTTC. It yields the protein CASNRQGVTYEQYF. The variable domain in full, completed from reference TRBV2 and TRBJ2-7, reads EPEVTQTPSHQVTQMGQEVILRCVPISNHLYFYWYRQILGQKVEFLVSFYNNEISEKSEIFDDQFSVERPDGSNFTLKIRSTKLEDSAMYFCASNRQGVTYEQYFGPGTRLTVT.

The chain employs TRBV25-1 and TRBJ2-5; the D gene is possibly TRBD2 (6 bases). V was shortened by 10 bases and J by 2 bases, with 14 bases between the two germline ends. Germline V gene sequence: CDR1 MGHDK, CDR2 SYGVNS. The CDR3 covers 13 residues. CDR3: CATGVRGQETQYF. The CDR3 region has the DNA TGTGCCACCGGGGTCCGGGGGCAAGAGACCCAGTACTTC.

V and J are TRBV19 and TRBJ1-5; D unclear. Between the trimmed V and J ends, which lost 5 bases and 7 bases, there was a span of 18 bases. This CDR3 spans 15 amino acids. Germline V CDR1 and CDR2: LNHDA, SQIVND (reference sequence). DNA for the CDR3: TGTGCCAGTAGTTCGCTCGAGGGATCGAGGCAGCCCCAGCATTTT. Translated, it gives CASSSLEGSRQPQHF.

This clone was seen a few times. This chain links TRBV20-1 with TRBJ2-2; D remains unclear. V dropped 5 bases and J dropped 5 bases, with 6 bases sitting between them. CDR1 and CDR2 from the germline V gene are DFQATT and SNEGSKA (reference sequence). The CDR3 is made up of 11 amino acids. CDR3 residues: CSAQKTGELFF. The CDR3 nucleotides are TGCAGTGCTCAGAAAACCGGGGAGCTGTTTTTT.

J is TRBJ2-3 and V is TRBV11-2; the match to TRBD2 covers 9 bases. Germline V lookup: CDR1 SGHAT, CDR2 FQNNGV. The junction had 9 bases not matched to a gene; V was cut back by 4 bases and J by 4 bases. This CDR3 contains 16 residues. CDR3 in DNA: TGTGCCAGCAGCTCCCCTAGCGGGGTTAGAGCAGATACGCAGTATTTT. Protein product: CASSSPSGVRADTQYF.

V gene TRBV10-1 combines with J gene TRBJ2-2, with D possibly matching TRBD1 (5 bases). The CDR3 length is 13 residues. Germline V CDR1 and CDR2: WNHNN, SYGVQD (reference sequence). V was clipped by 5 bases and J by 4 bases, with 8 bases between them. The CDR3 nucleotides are TGCGCCAGCAGTCGACAGATCACCGGGGAGCTGTTTTTT. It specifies CASSRQITGELFF.

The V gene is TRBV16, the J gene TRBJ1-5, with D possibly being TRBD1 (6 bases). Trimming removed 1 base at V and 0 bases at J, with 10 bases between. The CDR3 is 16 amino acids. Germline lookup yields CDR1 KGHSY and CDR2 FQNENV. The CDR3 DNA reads TGTGCCAGCAGCCAATTTTACAGGGATAGCAATCAGCCCCAGCATTTT. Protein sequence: CASSQFYRDSNQPQHF.

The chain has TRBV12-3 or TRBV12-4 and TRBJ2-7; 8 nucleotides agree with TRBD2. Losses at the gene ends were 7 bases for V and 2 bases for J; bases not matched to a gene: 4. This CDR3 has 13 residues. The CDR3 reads CASTNGGAYEQYF. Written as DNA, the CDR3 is TGTGCCAGCACAAACGGGGGGGCCTACGAGCAGTACTTC.

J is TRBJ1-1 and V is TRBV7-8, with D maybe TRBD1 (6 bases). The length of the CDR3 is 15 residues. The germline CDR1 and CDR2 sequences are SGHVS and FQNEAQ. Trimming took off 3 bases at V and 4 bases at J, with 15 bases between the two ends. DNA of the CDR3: TGTGCCAGCAGCTTCTCACAGGGTCGAGGCACTGAAGCTTTCTTT. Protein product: CASSFSQGRGTEAFF.

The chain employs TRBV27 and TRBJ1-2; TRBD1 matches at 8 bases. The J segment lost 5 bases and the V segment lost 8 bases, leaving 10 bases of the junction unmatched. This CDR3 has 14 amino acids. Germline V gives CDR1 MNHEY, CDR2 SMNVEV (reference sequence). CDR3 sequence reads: CASRSGGTGYGYTF. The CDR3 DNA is TGTGCCAGCCGTTCTGGCGGGACAGGTTATGGCTACACCTTC.

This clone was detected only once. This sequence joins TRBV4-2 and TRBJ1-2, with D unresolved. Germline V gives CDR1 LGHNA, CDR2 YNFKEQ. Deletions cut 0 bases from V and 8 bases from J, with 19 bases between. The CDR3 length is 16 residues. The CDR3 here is CASSQDLGRSTQGYTF. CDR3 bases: TGTGCCAGCAGCCAAGATCTAGGCAGATCCACGCAAGGCTACACCTTC.

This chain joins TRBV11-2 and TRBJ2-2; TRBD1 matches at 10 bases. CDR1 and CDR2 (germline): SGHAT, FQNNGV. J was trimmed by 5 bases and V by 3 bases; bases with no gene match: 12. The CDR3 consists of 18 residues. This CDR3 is CASSLSPWDRGRTGELFF. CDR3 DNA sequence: TGTGCCAGCAGCTTGTCTCCTTGGGACAGGGGAAGGACCGGGGAGCTGTTTTTT. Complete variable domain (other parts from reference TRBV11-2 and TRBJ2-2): EAGVAQSPRYKIIEKRQSVAFWCNPISGHATLYWYQQILGQGPKLLIQFQNNGVVDDSQLPKDRFSAERLKGVDSTLKIQPAKLEDSAVYLCASSLSPWDRGRTGELFFGEGSRLTVL.

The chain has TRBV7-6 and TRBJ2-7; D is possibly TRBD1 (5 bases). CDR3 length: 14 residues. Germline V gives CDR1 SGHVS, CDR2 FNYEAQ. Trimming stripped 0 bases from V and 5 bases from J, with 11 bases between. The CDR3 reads CASSLAPGFDEQYF. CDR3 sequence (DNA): TGTGCCAGCAGCTTAGCTCCAGGGTTCGACGAGCAGTACTTC.

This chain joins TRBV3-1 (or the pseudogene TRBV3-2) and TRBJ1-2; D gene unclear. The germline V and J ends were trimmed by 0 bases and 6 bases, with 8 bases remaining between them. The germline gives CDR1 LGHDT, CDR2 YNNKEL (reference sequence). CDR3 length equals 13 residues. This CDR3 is CASSQEGGDGYTF. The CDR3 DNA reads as TGTGCCAGCAGCCAAGAAGGAGGAGATGGCTACACCTTC.

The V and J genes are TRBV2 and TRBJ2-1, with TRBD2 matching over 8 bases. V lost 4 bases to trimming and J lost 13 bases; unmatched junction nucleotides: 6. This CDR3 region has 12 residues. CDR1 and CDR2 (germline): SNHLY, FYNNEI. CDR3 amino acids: CASSGAGAVQFF. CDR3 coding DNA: TGTGCCAGCAGTGGAGCGGGGGCTGTTCAGTTCTTC.